Following are 9 T cell receptor beta chains from one sample sequenced in a study of blood T cell repertoires in COVID-19. Using immunoSEQ multiplex PCR, the repertoire was profiled, and TCRdb retains in-frame clones only, with some absent. The sample carries roughly 200,000 clones, approximately 85% recorded once. Sequencing input: peripheral blood. The receptors here all came from a human donor with active or convalescent COVID-19. The donor label of this sample is uncertain.

The chain is built from TRBV24-1 and TRBJ2-2; 9 bases match TRBD1. The CDR3 is 15 residues long. Trimming took 10 bases from V and 3 from J; bases not matched to a gene: 8. Germline values: CDR1 KGHDR, CDR2 SFDVKD. CDR3 amino acids: CATMRGQGYTGELFF. The CDR3 region has the DNA TGTGCCACTATGCGGGGACAGGGATACACCGGGGAGCTGTTTTTT.

This clone occurred once. The chain joins TRBV28 to TRBJ1-6; 11 nucleotides line up with TRBD1. CDR3 length equals 17 residues. V trimming: 3 bases; J trimming: 8 bases; junction bases outside the gene matches: 9. The germline V gene has CDR1 MDHEN and CDR2 SYDVKM. The CDR3 loop is CASSFGGTGGKDSPLHF. DNA for the CDR3: TGTGCCAGCAGTTTTGGAGGGACAGGGGGAAAAGATTCACCCCTCCACTTT. The whole variable domain, filled in from reference TRBV28 and TRBJ1-6, reads DVKVTQSSRYLVKRTGEKVFLECVQDMDHENMFWYRQDPGLGLRLIYFSYDVKMKEKGDIPEGYSVSREKKERFSLILESASTNQTSMYLCASSFGGTGGKDSPLHFGNGTRLTVT.

A few counts support this clone. V gene TRBV18 combines with J gene TRBJ2-3; 10 bases map to TRBD1. V dropped 9 bases and J dropped 3; count of bases not matched to a gene: 6. The CDR3 extends over 14 amino acids. Germline CDR1 is KGHSH and CDR2 is LQKENI. The CDR3 reads CASLAGQGTDTQYF. CDR3 sequence (DNA): TGTGCCAGTCTCGCGGGACAGGGGACAGATACGCAGTATTTT. The full variable domain, its missing parts supplied by reference TRBV18 and TRBJ2-3, is NAGVMQNPRHLVRRRGQEARLRCSPMKGHSHVYWYRQLPEEGLKFMVYLQKENIIDESGMPKERFSAEFPKEGPSILRIQQVVRGDSAAYFCASLAGQGTDTQYFGPGTRLTVL.

V is TRBV5-4 and J is TRBJ1-2; D gene uncertain. The CDR3 runs to 16 residues. Germline loops: CDR1 SGHNT, CDR2 YYREEE (reference sequence). Between the trimmed V and J ends, which lost 2 bases and 9 bases, there was a span of 23 bases. The CDR3 protein is CASSFQVQEATRSYTF. CDR3 in DNA: TGTGCCAGCAGCTTTCAGGTTCAGGAGGCGACTAGGAGCTACACCTTC.

This clone has a single count. The CDR3 spells CASTLQGAANEKLFF. The CDR3 DNA is TGTGCCAGCACCCTACAGGGAGCGGCTAATGAAAAACTGTTTTTT. The gene calls are TRBV27 and TRBJ1-4; D is perhaps TRBD1 (6 bases). V dropped 7 bases and J dropped 3 bases, with 15 bases sitting between them. This CDR3 region has 15 residues. The germline V gene encodes CDR1 MNHEY and CDR2 SMNVEV (reference sequence).

The chain employs TRBV28 and TRBJ1-5, with TRBD1 as a possible D gene (5 bases). The germline V and J ends were trimmed by 2 bases and 7 bases, with 12 bases remaining between them. Per germline, CDR1 MDHEN and CDR2 SYDVKM. The CDR3 is made up of 14 amino acids. The CDR3, as DNA: TGTGCCAGCAGTTTACTAGGGGCAGGGCAGCCCCAGCATTTT. Its protein is CASSLLGAGQPQHF.

The chain links TRBV3-1 (or the pseudogene TRBV3-2) to TRBJ2-7, with D maybe TRBD2 (7 bases). Germline loops: CDR1 LGHDT, CDR2 YNNKEL (reference sequence). This CDR3 has 16 amino acids. Trimming removed 2 bases from V and 6 bases from J, with 20 bases in between. CDR3 in DNA: TGTGCCAGCAGCCAACGGCTGGGGGGGGCAACTGGCGAGCAGTACTTC. It is translated as CASSQRLGGATGEQYF.

The J gene is TRBJ1-1, the V gene TRBV3-1 (or the pseudogene TRBV3-2); D is unclear. The germline V gene encodes CDR1 LGHDT and CDR2 YNNKEL (reference sequence). Between the trimmed V and J ends, which lost 0 bases and 3 bases, there was a span of 5 bases. The CDR3 runs 13 residues. The CDR3 nucleotides are TGTGCCAGCAGCCAAGACCTTGACACTGAAGCTTTCTTT. Residues: CASSQDLDTEAFF.

The V call is TRBV19, the J call TRBJ2-3, with 10 bases fitting TRBD2. Trimming took 5 bases from V and 6 from J; bases not matched to a gene: 11. Germline values: CDR1 LNHDA, CDR2 SQIVND (reference sequence). There are 16 residues in the CDR3. The CDR3 DNA reads TGTGCCAGTAGTCGGCTAGCGGGGGTTCAACGGGATACGCAGTATTTT. Protein sequence: CASSRLAGVQRDTQYF.